Detailed here is one T cell receptor beta chain. The antigen remains unidentified. This entry belongs to a study of T cell responses to AZD1222 COVID-19 vaccine. General study points: At baseline, seropositivity was found in only a handful of AZD1222 recipients. Spike-wide vaccine-associated CD4 TCRs dominated at 160-218 and 743-854. Clonal diversity was possibly underestimated; the donors were predominantly white British and more often female.

Sequencing was performed with immunoSEQ multiplex PCR; in TCRdb, only in-frame clones are kept and a portion is missing. The data contain about 160,000 clones, over 75% of them singletons. V gave up 1 base and J gave up 6 bases, with 7 bases separating them. This CDR3 region has 14 residues. The V gene's germline CDR1 is SGHVS and CDR2 FNYEAQ. The chain recombines TRBV7-6 with TRBJ1-6, with a possible D match to TRBD1 (5 bases). The specimen comprised peripheral blood, sampled 28 days after the second AZD1222 dose. This clonotype originated in an adult who received the AZD1222 COVID-19 vaccine. CDR3 region: CASSLGQINSPLHF. In DNA, the CDR3 is TGTGCCAGCAGCTTAGGACAGATTAATTCACCCCTCCACTTT.